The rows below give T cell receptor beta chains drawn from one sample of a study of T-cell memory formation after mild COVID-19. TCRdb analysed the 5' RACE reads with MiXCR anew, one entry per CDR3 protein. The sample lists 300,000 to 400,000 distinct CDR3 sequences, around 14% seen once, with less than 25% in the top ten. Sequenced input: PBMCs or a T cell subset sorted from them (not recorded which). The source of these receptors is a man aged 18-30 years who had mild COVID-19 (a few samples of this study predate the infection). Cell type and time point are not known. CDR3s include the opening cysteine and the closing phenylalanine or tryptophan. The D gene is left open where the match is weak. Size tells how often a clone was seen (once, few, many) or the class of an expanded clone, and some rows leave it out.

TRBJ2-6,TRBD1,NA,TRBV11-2,CASRGTDSYSGANVLTF,TGTGCCAGCCGAGGGACAGACTCTTACTCTGGGGCCAACGTCCTGACTTTC
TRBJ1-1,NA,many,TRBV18,CASSPGRSLGNTEAFF,TGTGCCAGCTCACCAGGTCGGTCCCTTGGGAACACTGAAGCTTTCTTT
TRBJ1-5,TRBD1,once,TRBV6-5,CASSRTGRNQPQHF,TGTGCCAGCAGCCGGACAGGGCGCAATCAGCCCCAGCATTTT
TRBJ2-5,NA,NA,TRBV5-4,CASSAGFETQYF,TGTGCCAGCAGCGCCGGGTTTGAGACCCAGTACTTC
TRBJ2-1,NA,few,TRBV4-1,CASSQVSSSNEQFF,TGCGCCAGCAGCCAAGTATCTAGCTCTAATGAGCAGTTCTTC
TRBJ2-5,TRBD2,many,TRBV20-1,CSANALRTSAKETQYF,TGCAGTGCAAACGCTCTAAGGACTAGCGCCAAAGAGACCCAGTACTTC
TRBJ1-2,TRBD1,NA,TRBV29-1,CSADGGLWDRDGYTF,TGCAGCGCCGACGGGGGCCTTTGGGACAGGGATGGCTACACCTTC
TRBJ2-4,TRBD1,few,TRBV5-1,CASSLTGENIQYF,TGCGCCAGCAGTCTGACAGGGGAAAACATTCAGTACTTC
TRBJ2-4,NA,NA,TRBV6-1,CASSEWGGGLAKNIQYF,TGTGCCAGCAGTGAGTGGGGCGGCGGATTAGCCAAAAACATTCAGTACTTC
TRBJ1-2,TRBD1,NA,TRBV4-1,CASSQRRDSNYGYTF,TGCGCCAGCAGCCAACGAAGGGACAGCAACTATGGCTACACCTTC
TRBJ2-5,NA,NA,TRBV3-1,CASSQEPPPSYQETQYF,TGTGCCAGCAGCCAAGAACCCCCTCCCTCCTACCAAGAGACCCAGTACTTC
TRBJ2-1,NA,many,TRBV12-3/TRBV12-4,CASSLGGGGEQFF,TGTGCCAGCAGTTTAGGGGGTGGAGGTGAGCAGTTCTTC
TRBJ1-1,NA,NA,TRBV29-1,CSVDYLTDEAFF,TGCAGCGTTGATTATTTGACAGATGAAGCTTTCTTT
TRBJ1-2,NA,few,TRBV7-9,CASSPRAGYTF,TGTGCCAGCAGCCCCAGGGCTGGCTACACCTTC
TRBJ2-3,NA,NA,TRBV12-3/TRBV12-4,CASSADSFTDTQYF,TGTGCCAGCAGTGCCGACAGTTTCACAGATACGCAGTATTTT
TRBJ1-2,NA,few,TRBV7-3,CASSFGAGGGYTF,TGTGCCAGCAGCTTCGGGGCGGGTGGTGGCTACACCTTC
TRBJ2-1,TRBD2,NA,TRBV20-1,CSANLAGASSSYNEQFF,TGCAGTGCTAATCTAGCGGGGGCCTCTAGCTCCTACAATGAGCAGTTCTTC
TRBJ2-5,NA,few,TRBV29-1,CSVVALGSDAQYF,TGCAGCGTTGTAGCTCTAGGTTCGGATGCCCAGTACTTC
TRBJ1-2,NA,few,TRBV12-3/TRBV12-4,CASSFSGMDYGYTF,TGTGCCAGCAGTTTTTCGGGGATGGACTATGGCTACACCTTC
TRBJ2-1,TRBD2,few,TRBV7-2,CASSPSGVDNEQFF,TGTGCCAGCAGCCCCAGCGGGGTTGACAATGAGCAGTTCTTC
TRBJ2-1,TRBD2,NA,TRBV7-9,CASSLASSGEQFF,TGTGCCAGCAGCTTAGCCTCTAGCGGGGAGCAGTTCTTC
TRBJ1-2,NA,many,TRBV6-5,CASSLARANYGYTF,TGTGCCAGCAGTCTGGCCCGAGCTAACTATGGCTACACCTTC
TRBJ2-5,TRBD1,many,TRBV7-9,CATCPGQAVQETQYF,TGTGCCACCTGCCCGGGACAGGCCGTTCAAGAGACCCAGTACTTC
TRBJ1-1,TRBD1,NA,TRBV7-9,CASSLRQGATFF,TGTGCCAGCAGCCTTAGACAGGGGGCGACTTTCTTT
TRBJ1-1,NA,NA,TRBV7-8,CASRTSTGTEAFF,TGTGCCAGTCGGACCTCTACGGGGACTGAAGCTTTCTTT
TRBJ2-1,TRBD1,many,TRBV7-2,CASSLEGGWSYNEQFF,TGTGCCAGCAGCTTAGAAGGGGGCTGGTCCTACAATGAGCAGTTCTTC
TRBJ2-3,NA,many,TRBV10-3,CAISLGGLRAGRADTQYF,TGTGCCATCAGCCTGGGGGGGCTTCGAGCGGGGAGGGCGGATACGCAGTATTTT
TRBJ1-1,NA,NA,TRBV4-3,CASSQGRGGLAEAFF,TGCGCCAGCAGCCAAGGGAGGGGAGGGTTAGCTGAAGCTTTCTTT
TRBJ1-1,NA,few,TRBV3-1,CASSQGARRMAFF,TGTGCCAGCAGCCAAGGGGCCCGCAGGATGGCTTTCTTT
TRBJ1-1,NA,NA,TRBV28,CASLDSQTEAFF,TGTGCCAGCCTGGACAGTCAGACTGAAGCTTTCTTT
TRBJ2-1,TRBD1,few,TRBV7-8,CASSLAPTGGARTAEQFF,TGTGCCAGCAGCTTAGCGCCTACAGGGGGTGCTAGAACGGCTGAGCAGTTCTTC
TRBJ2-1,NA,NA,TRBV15,CATIPSGRGRGNEQFF,TGTGCCACCATCCCGAGTGGAAGGGGGAGGGGGAATGAGCAGTTCTTC
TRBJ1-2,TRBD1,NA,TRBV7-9,CASSPTGSRRYTF,TGTGCCAGCAGCCCGACAGGGAGCCGTCGCTACACCTTC
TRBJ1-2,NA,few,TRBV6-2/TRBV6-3,CASRSGGANYGYTF,TGTGCCAGCAGGAGCGGGGGAGCTAACTATGGCTACACCTTC
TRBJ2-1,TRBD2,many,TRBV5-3,CARSSRDYAEQFF,TGTGCCAGAAGCTCCCGGGACTACGCTGAGCAGTTCTTC
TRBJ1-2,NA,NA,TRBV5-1,CASSPGHDNYGYTF,TGCGCCAGCAGCCCCGGACATGATAACTATGGCTACACCTTC
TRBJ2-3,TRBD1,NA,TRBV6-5,CASANWDRTDTQYF,TGTGCCAGTGCCAATTGGGACAGGACAGATACGCAGTATTTT
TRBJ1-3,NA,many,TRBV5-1,CASSLEAYPGNTIYF,TGCGCCAGCAGCTTGGAGGCATACCCTGGAAACACCATATATTTT
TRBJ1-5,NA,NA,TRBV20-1,CSASDVGTSNQPQHF,TGCAGTGCTAGTGATGTGGGGACAAGCAATCAGCCCCAGCATTTT
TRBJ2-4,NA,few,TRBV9,CASSAGERGIKRNIQYF,TGTGCCAGCAGCGCCGGGGAGAGGGGGATAAAGAGGAACATTCAGTACTTC
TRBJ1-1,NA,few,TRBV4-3,CASSQMLRVGSRNTEAFF,TGCGCCAGCAGCCAAATGCTAAGGGTGGGGAGTAGGAACACTGAAGCTTTCTTT
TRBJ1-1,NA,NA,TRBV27,CASSSRRGAVNTEAFF,TGTGCCAGCAGTTCCCGACGAGGCGCGGTGAACACTGAAGCTTTCTTT
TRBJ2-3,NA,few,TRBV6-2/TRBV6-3,CASGEVSSTDTQYF,TGTGCCAGCGGAGAGGTCAGTAGCACAGATACGCAGTATTTT
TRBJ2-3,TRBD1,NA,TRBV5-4,CASSMRQGATDTQYF,TGTGCCAGCAGCATGCGACAGGGAGCCACAGATACGCAGTATTTT
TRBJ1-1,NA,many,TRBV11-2,CASSGNGGTEAFF,TGTGCCAGCAGCGGAAACGGAGGCACTGAAGCTTTCTTT
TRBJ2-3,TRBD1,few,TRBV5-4,CASSFRGGRTDTQYF,TGTGCCAGCAGCTTTAGAGGGGGCCGCACAGATACGCAGTATTTT
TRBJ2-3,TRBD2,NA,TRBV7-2,CASSFPSGGPSTDTQYF,TGTGCCAGCAGCTTCCCTAGCGGGGGCCCTAGCACAGATACGCAGTATTTT
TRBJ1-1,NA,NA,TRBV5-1,CASSWGISGNTEAFF,TGCGCCAGCAGCTGGGGTATCTCAGGGAACACTGAAGCTTTCTTT
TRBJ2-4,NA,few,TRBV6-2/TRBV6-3,CASTRPGAPNGNIQYF,TGTGCCAGCACTCGCCCCGGAGCCCCCAATGGAAACATTCAGTACTTC
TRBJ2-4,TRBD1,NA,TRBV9,CASSTGTGGNIQYF,TGTGCCAGCAGCACTGGGACAGGGGGAAACATTCAGTACTTC
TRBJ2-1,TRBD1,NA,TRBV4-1,CASSQDLGQVNEQFF,TGCGCCAGCAGCCAAGACCTGGGACAGGTCAATGAGCAGTTCTTC
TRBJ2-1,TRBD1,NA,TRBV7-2,CASSRWGRQGAGNEQFF,TGTGCCAGCAGCCGCTGGGGAAGACAGGGGGCAGGGAATGAGCAGTTCTTC
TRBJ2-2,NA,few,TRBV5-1,CASSGGTAYPGELFF,TGCGCCAGCAGCGGCGGGACAGCTTATCCCGGGGAGCTGTTTTTT
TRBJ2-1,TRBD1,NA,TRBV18,CASSPRDRDGQQFF,TGTGCCAGCTCACCCAGGGACAGGGACGGGCAGCAGTTCTTC
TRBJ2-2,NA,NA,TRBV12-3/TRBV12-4,CASRPGTNVGELFF,TGTGCCAGCAGACCCGGGACGAATGTTGGGGAGCTGTTTTTT
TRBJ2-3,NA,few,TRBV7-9,CASSLAGSSRGDTQYF,TGTGCCAGCAGCTTAGCGGGGTCGTCTAGAGGGGATACGCAGTATTTT
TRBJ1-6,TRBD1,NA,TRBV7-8,CASSLAISQGQFNSPLHF,TGTGCCAGCAGCTTAGCGATCTCGCAGGGACAGTTTAATTCACCCCTCCACTTT